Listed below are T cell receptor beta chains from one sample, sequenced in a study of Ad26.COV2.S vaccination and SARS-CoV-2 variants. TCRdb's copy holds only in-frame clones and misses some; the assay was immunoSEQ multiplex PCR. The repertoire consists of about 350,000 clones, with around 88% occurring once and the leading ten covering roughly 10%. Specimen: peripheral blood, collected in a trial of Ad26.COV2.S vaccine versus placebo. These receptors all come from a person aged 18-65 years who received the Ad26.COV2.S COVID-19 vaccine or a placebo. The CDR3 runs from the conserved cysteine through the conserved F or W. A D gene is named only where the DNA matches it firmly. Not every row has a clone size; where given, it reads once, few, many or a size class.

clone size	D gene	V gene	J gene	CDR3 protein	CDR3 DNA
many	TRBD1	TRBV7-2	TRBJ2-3	CASSQQSGTGVAF	TGTGCCAGCAGCCAACAGTCCGGGACAGGAGTTGCCTTT
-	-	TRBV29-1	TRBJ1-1	CSVEDTGPNTEAFF	TGCAGCGTTGAAGACACCGGACCTAACACTGAAGCTTTCTTT
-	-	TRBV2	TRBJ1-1	CASSGTGLPGTEAFF	TGTGCCAGCAGTGGAACAGGGTTGCCGGGGACTGAAGCTTTCTTT
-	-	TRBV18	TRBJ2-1	CASSMPSPLEGNEQFF	TGTGCCAGCTCAATGCCTAGCCCCTTAGAGGGTAATGAGCAGTTCTTC
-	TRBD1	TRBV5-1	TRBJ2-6	CASSTYRGHGANVLTF	TGCGCCAGCAGCACCTACAGGGGCCACGGGGCCAACGTCCTGACTTTC
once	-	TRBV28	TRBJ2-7	CASSLGAGWKRSSYEQYF	TGTGCCAGCAGTTTGGGGGCAGGTTGGAAGAGGAGCTCCTACGAGCAGTACTTC
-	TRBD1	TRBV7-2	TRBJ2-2	CASSKGQANTGELFF	TGTGCCAGCAGCAAGGGACAGGCGAACACCGGGGAGCTGTTTTTT
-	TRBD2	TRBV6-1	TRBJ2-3	CASSEARGGVDTQYF	TGTGCCAGCAGTGAAGCCCGGGGGGGGGTAGATACGCAGTATTTT
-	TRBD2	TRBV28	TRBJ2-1	CASTGLADYNEQFF	TGTGCCAGCACCGGACTAGCGGACTACAATGAGCAGTTCTTC
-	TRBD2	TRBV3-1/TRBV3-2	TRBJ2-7	CASSPREAGAYEQYF	TGTGCCAGCAGCCCTAGGGAAGCGGGGGCCTACGAGCAGTACTTC
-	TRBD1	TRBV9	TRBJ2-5	CASAITGAGETQYF	TGTGCCAGCGCTATAACAGGGGCTGGAGAGACCCAGTACTTC
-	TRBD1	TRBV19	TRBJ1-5	CASSIDWGTAYNQPQHF	TGTGCCAGTAGTATAGACTGGGGGACAGCATACAATCAGCCCCAGCATTTT
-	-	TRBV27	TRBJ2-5	CASSPWGYRQETQYF	TGTGCCAGCAGTCCTTGGGGATATAGGCAAGAGACCCAGTACTTC
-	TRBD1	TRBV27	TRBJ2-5	CASSLSPGQGGGETQYF	TGTGCCAGCAGTTTATCTCCGGGACAGGGTGGTGGAGAGACCCAGTACTTC
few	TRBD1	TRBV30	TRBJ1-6	CAWSAQGYSPLHF	TGTGCCTGGAGTGCACAGGGGTATTCACCCCTCCACTTT
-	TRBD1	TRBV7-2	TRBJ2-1	CASSVRDRGQGEQFF	TGTGCCAGCAGCGTCCGGGACAGGGGGCAGGGTGAGCAGTTCTTC
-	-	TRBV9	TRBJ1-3	CASSVDGVQAGNTIYF	TGTGCCAGCAGCGTAGATGGGGTCCAGGCTGGAAACACCATATATTTT
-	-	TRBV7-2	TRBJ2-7	CASSLGALTGSEQYF	TGTGCCAGCAGCTTAGGGGCCCTTACAGGATCCGAGCAGTACTTC
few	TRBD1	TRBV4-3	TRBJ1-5	CASRRHKQGNSNQPQHF	TGCGCCAGCAGACGACATAAACAGGGGAATAGCAATCAGCCCCAGCATTTT
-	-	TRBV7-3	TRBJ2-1	CASSLGINYNEQFF	TGTGCCAGCAGCTTAGGGATTAACTACAATGAGCAGTTCTTC
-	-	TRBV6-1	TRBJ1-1	CASSEGTLREAFF	TGTGCCAGCAGTGAAGGAACCCTCCGTGAAGCTTTCTTT
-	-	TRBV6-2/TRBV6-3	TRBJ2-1	CASSYSRVGNEQFF	TGTGCCAGCAGTTACTCGAGAGTGGGTAATGAGCAGTTCTTC
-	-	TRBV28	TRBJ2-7	CASSPPPTYEQYF	TGTGCCAGCAGTCCCCCTCCAACGTACGAGCAGTACTTC
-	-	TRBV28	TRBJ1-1	CASSLVRGGNTEAFF	TGTGCCAGCAGTTTAGTCCGGGGGGGGAACACTGAAGCTTTCTTT
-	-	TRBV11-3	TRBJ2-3	CASSSSFTDTQYF	TGTGCCAGCAGCTCCTCCTTCACAGATACGCAGTATTTT
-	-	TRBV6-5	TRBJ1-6	CASQANSPLHF	TGTGCCAGCCAGGCTAATTCACCCCTCCACTTT
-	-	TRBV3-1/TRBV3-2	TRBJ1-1	CASTLPRTPNTEAFF	TGTGCCAGCACCCTTCCCCGGACACCGAACACTGAAGCTTTCTTT
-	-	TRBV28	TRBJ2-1	CASRLRDSQFF	TGTGCCAGCAGGCTCCGGGATTCGCAGTTCTTC
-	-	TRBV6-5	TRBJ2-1	CASSLNIASSYNEQFF	TGTGCCAGCAGTTTAAACATCGCGAGCTCCTACAATGAGCAGTTCTTC
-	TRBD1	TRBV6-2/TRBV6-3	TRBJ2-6	CASSRTGGPGANVLTF	TGTGCCAGCAGTAGAACAGGGGGCCCTGGGGCCAACGTCCTGACTTTC